A single sample is the source of the 7 T cell receptor beta chains below, sequenced in a study of cytomegalovirus exposure and HLA in healthy donors. PCR used 60 Vbeta primers and 13 Jbeta primers. Assay used: immunoSEQ multiplex PCR; TCRdb lists only in-frame clones, some missing. The top ten clones hold 11% of a sample with 100,000 to 150,000 clones, around 80% of them seen once. Sequencing was performed on PBMCs. The origin of the receptors is a man younger than 45 in good health and CMV-seropositive.

The V gene is TRBV10-3, the J gene TRBJ2-5, with 11 nucleotides matching TRBD2. The CDR3 runs 16 residues. Trimming at V came to 10 bases and at J to 3 bases, leaving 13 bases not matched to a gene. Per germline, CDR1 ENHRY and CDR2 SYGVKD. This CDR3 reads CASQREVAGGKETQYF. In DNA form, the CDR3 reads TGTGCCAGCCAAAGGGAGGTAGCGGGAGGGAAAGAGACCCAGTACTTC.

The rearrangement links TRBV27 to TRBJ1-2; 10 bases line up with TRBD1. The CDR3 is 12 residues long. J gave up 4 bases and V 8 bases, and 1 base lay outside the gene matches. The germline V gene encodes CDR1 MNHEY and CDR2 SMNVEV (reference sequence). CDR3 residues: CASRQGAYGYTF. CDR3 DNA sequence: TGTGCCAGCCGACAGGGGGCCTATGGCTACACCTTC.

In the case of this clone: One junction end disagrees with the germline gene, perhaps due to a read error. The V and J genes are TRBV27 and TRBJ2-7, with 7 bases fitting TRBD2. Germline-derived CDR1 and CDR2 are MNHEY and SMNVEV (reference sequence). The CDR3 has 20 residues. The DNA of the CDR3 is TGTGCCAGCAGTTTAGATCCCTCCAGCGGGGACGGAGGAAACTCCTACAAGCAGTACTTC. This encodes CASSLDPSSGDGGNSYKQYF.

The chain uses TRBV4-3 and TRBJ2-1; no definite D call. This CDR3 is 16 amino acids long. CDR1 LGHNA and CDR2 YSLEER come from the germline V gene. Trimming took 0 bases from V and 0 from J, leaving 9 bases between them. CDR3 bases: TGCGCCAGCAGCCAAGACTCTGACAACTCCTACAATGAGCAGTTCTTC. Translation gives CASSQDSDNSYNEQFF.

This clone appeared a single time. V is TRBV19 and J is TRBJ2-2; 7 bases fit TRBD2. With V trimmed by 7 bases and J by 4 bases, 12 bases remained unmatched. This CDR3 is built from 16 residues. Germline V gene data show CDR1 as LNHDA and CDR2 as SQIVND (reference sequence). CDR3 DNA sequence: TGTGCCAGTACCTCAGTACGGGAGGAGGTCACCGGGGAGCTGTTTTTT. Protein sequence: CASTSVREEVTGELFF.

The rearrangement uses TRBV10-3 and TRBJ2-1, with D possibly TRBD2 on 5 matching bases. The V end was cut by 8 bases, the J end by 11 bases, with 7 bases between. From germline, CDR1 is ENHRY and CDR2 SYGVKD. The length of the CDR3 is 9 residues. The CDR3 DNA is TGTGCCATCGGACTGAAGCAGTTCTTC. Translating gives CAIGLKQFF.

V is TRBV5-1 and J is TRBJ2-7; D call uncertain. Germline assignment: CDR1 SGHRS and CDR2 YFSETQ. V was clipped by 1 base and J by 4 bases, with 6 bases between them. The CDR3 runs to 12 residues. CDR3 nucleotide sequence: TGCGCCAGCAGCTTGCTCCCTTACGAGCAGTACTTC. The encoded protein is CASSLLPYEQYF.